The 18 T cell receptor beta chains presented below share a single source sample, sequenced in a study of post-analysis software for immune sequencing data. Study-wide points: Roughly five TRBV segments appeared more often in patients than in controls, and TRBV5-6, TRBV5-1 and TRBV20-1 were among these.

cDNA libraries of TCR beta carried unique molecular identifiers. TCRdb called the PCR reads again in MiXCR, with one record for every CDR3 protein. Among roughly 400,000 distinct CDR3 sequences listed, more than 30% were seen once. These receptors have no identified antigens. The sample was blood. The receptors shown here come from a girl aged 2-9 years with multiple sclerosis.

This chain joins TRBV6-5 and TRBJ1-4; TRBD1 matches 9 bases. V lost 0 bases and J lost 16; bases outside the gene matches: 21. The CDR3 has 18 amino acids. Germline V gene lookup returns CDR1 MNHEY and CDR2 SVGAGI. CDR3 sequence: CASSYSVWGQGVKGARFF. For the CDR3, the DNA is TGTGCCAGCAGTTACTCGGTATGGGGACAGGGAGTGAAGGGAGCTCGGTTTTTT.

This sequence joins TRBV28 and TRBJ2-5; D gene ambiguous. Germline-derived CDR1 and CDR2 are MDHEN and SYDVKM. V lost 3 bases to trimming and J lost 7 bases, with 12 bases between them. The CDR3 loop spans 13 amino acids. The CDR3: CASSFPPTRTQYF. In DNA form, the CDR3 reads TGTGCCAGCAGTTTCCCGCCAACCAGGACCCAGTACTTC. The full variable domain, its missing parts supplied by reference TRBV28 and TRBJ2-5, is DVKVTQSSRYLVKRTGEKVFLECVQDMDHENMFWYRQDPGLGLRLIYFSYDVKMKEKGDIPEGYSVSREKKERFSLILESASTNQTSMYLCASSFPPTRTQYFGPGTRLLVL.

The chain is built from TRBV20-1 and TRBJ2-1; 9 positions agree with TRBD1. After removal of 3 bases from V and 6 bases from J, the junction contained 6 bases not matched to a gene. CDR1 DFQATT and CDR2 SNEGSKA come from the germline V gene (reference sequence). This CDR3 contains 14 residues. This CDR3 reads CSARPGQGINEQFF. The CDR3 nucleotides are TGCAGTGCTAGGCCGGGACAGGGTATCAATGAGCAGTTCTTC.

In this sample, this clonotype turned up once. The chain is built from TRBV4-3 and TRBJ2-1; 9 nucleotides align to TRBD2. J was trimmed by 4 bases and V by 1 base; bases with no gene match: 8. The CDR3 sequence is 17 residues long. Per germline, CDR1 LGHNA and CDR2 YSLEER. CDR3 sequence (DNA): TGCGCCAGCAGCCAAGTTGCGGGAGGGCCGCGGTACAATGAGCAGTTCTTC. It specifies CASSQVAGGPRYNEQFF.

The table lists this clonotype with a few counts. The J gene is TRBJ1-1, the V gene TRBV29-1; D is unresolved. V lost 7 bases, J lost 0 bases, and 9 bases lay in between. Germline CDR1 and CDR2: SQVTM and ANQGSEA. The CDR3 totals 12 residues. CDR3 sequence: CSALYMNTEAFF. The CDR3 coding sequence is TGCAGCGCCCTGTACATGAACACTGAAGCTTTCTTT.

The CDR3 nucleotides are TGTGCCAGCAGCTTAGCGGGGGGGCGAAGAACTTACGAGCAGTACTTC. It specifies CASSLAGGRRTYEQYF. The chain employs TRBV7-2 and TRBJ2-7; a possible D gene is TRBD2 (7 bases). The CDR3 has 16 residues. Germline V gives CDR1 SGHTA, CDR2 FQGNSA. With 0 bases removed from V and 4 bases from J, the gap between germline ends came to 16 bases.

The CDR3 DNA reads TGTGCCATCAGGGGACAGGGGGCGCCTGGCTACACCTTC. Translated: CAIRGQGAPGYTF. This chain uses TRBV10-3 with TRBJ1-2; 12 positions match TRBD1. Germline V CDR1 and CDR2: ENHRY, SYGVKD. This CDR3 contains 13 residues. V lost 6 bases and J lost 7; bases outside the gene matches: 3.

The rearrangement links TRBV6-2 or TRBV6-3 to TRBJ2-4, with 13 bases matching TRBD2. V lost 6 bases, J lost 13 bases, and 6 bases stayed unmatched. Germline V lookup: CDR1 MNHEY, CDR2 SVGEGT. This CDR3 has 13 amino acids. CDR3 protein: CASSRGLAGEQYF. CDR3 sequence (DNA): TGTGCCAGCAGCCGAGGACTAGCGGGGGAGCAGTACTTC.

The V and J genes are TRBV18 and TRBJ1-2; 7 bases agree with TRBD1. Germline-derived CDR1 and CDR2 are KGHSH and LQKENI. CDR3 length: 15 amino acids. The ends lost 4 bases at V and 8 bases at J; junction bases unmatched: 13. CDR3 sequence reads: CASSRDREGNHGYTF. As DNA, the CDR3 is TGTGCCAGCTCACGCGACAGGGAAGGTAACCACGGCTACACCTTC.

A remark on this clonotype: A junction end diverges from the germline sequence, so it may reflect a read error. J is TRBJ2-1 and V is TRBV29-1; D remains unclear. CDR3 length: 14 amino acids. The germline V gene encodes CDR1 SQVTM and CDR2 ANQGSEA. Here the CDR3 DNA reads TGCAGCGCCGGGCGGAAGAGCTCCTACAATGAGCGGTTCTTC. Translating gives CSAGRKSSYNERFF.

V is TRBV7-2 and J is TRBJ2-7, with a weak D call TRBD1 (5 bases). Germline V lookup: CDR1 SGHTA, CDR2 FQGNSA. Trimming cost V 1 base and J 3 bases, with 10 bases left between them. The CDR3 has 14 residues. CDR3 nucleotide sequence: TGTGCCAGCAGCTTAGGACAGTACGACTACGAGCAGTACTTC. It is translated as CASSLGQYDYEQYF.

There are a few counts of this clonotype. The chain employs TRBV7-3 and TRBJ2-2; D perhaps matches TRBD1 (6 bases). V lost 7 bases, J lost 1 base, and 16 bases lay in between. The CDR3 consists of 16 residues. Germline CDR1 reads SGHTA; CDR2 reads FQGTGA. This CDR3 reads CASNLGHPQNTGELFF. CDR3 sequence (DNA): TGTGCCAGCAACCTGGGACATCCTCAGAACACCGGGGAGCTGTTTTTT.

This clonotype was seen a handful of times. The chain has TRBV6-2 or TRBV6-3 and TRBJ2-1, with 11 bases that match TRBD2. The trim removed 6 bases at V and 4 bases at J, leaving 8 bases unmatched. Germline V gene data show CDR1 as MNHEY and CDR2 as SVGEGT. The CDR3 covers 16 residues. CDR3 coding DNA: TGTGCCAGCAGGCGGACTAGCGGGTCCAAGTACAATGAGCAGTTCTTC. Translated: CASRRTSGSKYNEQFF.

This clonotype has just a few counts. The V call is TRBV29-1, the J call TRBJ1-2; D not resolved. The CDR3 extends over 12 amino acids. Germline CDR1 and CDR2: SQVTM and ANQGSEA. V lost 7 bases, J lost 6 bases, and 15 bases lay in between. Here the CDR3 DNA reads TGCAGCGGGGAGGCAGGCGGGAATGGCTACACCTTC. Encoded protein: CSGEAGGNGYTF.

This rearrangement joins TRBV14 to TRBJ2-5, with D tentatively TRBD1 (5 bases). The CDR3 length is 15 residues. The germline V gene has CDR1 SGHDN and CDR2 FVKESK. V was trimmed by 1 base and J by 2 bases, leaving 11 bases between them. The CDR3 DNA sequence: TGTGCCAGCAGCCAAGCAAGTAGGGGTCAAGAGACCCAGTACTTC. It encodes CASSQASRGQETQYF.

Notes on this clonotype: One end of the junction does not line up with germline, which may come from a read error. The rearrangement joins TRBV5-1 to TRBJ2-1; the match to TRBD2 covers 8 bases. Germline values: CDR1 SGHRS, CDR2 YFSETQ. There are 16 residues in the CDR3. The CDR3 region has the DNA TGCGTCAGCAGCAGGGGTGGGACTAGGAGTTACAATGAGCAGTTCTTC. It yields the protein CVSSRGGTRSYNEQFF. Filled out from reference TRBV5-1 and TRBJ2-1, the complete variable domain reads KAGVTQTPRYLIKTRGQQVTLSCSPISGHRSVSWYQQTPGQGLQFLFEYFSETQRNKGNFPGRFSGRQFSNSRSEMNVSTLELGDSALYLCVSSRGGTRSYNEQFFGPGTRLTVL.

This chain links TRBV12-5 with TRBJ2-4, with D possibly being TRBD2 (6 bases). V dropped 1 base and J dropped 0 bases, with 16 bases sitting between them. This CDR3 is built from 18 residues. Germline V CDR1 and CDR2: LGHNT, FRNRAP. CDR3 nucleotide sequence: TGTGCTAGTGGTTTGGCACCTACTAGCCTAATAGCCAAAAACATTCAGTACTTC. Its protein product is CASGLAPTSLIAKNIQYF.

This clonotype turned up a few times. This rearrangement joins TRBV5-1 to TRBJ2-1; 11 positions agree with TRBD1. Germline CDR1 and CDR2: SGHRS and YFSETQ. The CDR3 is made up of 16 amino acids. The V segment lost 4 bases and the J segment 0 bases; nucleotides outside the gene matches: 3. CDR3 bases: TGCGCCAGCAGCGCCGGGACAGGGGGCTCCTACAATGAGCAGTTCTTC. Its translation: CASSAGTGGSYNEQFF.